This T cell receptor (beta chain) was sequenced during a study of Ad26.COV2.S vaccination and SARS-CoV-2 variants (dated by TCRdb to about 2021). Looking at the study overall: Vaccine-arm donors were drawn from COV1001, a multicentre, randomized, double-blind, placebo-controlled phase I-IIa trial of Ad26.COV2.S in healthy adults. Throughout the experiments and outcome assessment, investigators stayed blinded to trial group allocation. Trial participants were randomized into five groups of five: low-dose or high-dose Ad26.COV2.S given once or twice, or placebo on both occasions. A total of about 30 samples were included in the TCR-sequenced set, comprising about 20 Ad26.COV2.S vaccine recipients, 5 placebo recipients and 8 SARS-CoV-2 convalescent individuals. TCRbeta repertoire sequencing was used to assess the specificity and breadth of SARS-CoV-2-reactive T cell receptors after Ad26.COV2.S vaccination. Ad26.COV2.S was administered intramuscularly at a dose of 5x10^10 or 1x10^11 viral particles, either as one shot or as two shots given 56 days apart.

Trimming removed 1 base from V and 6 bases from J; the gene matches leave 6 bases unexplained. CDR1 and CDR2 are drawn from the germline V gene (reference sequence): SGHNT, YYREEE. The cysteine opens and the phenylalanine closes a CDR3 of 15 amino acids. This entry keeps only the CDR3 DNA: 45 bases, framed from base 1. Sample treatment or condition, as interpreted from the label and publication: about 20 received Ad26.COV2.S at low or high dose, single or two shots; 5 received placebo; per-sample allocation not given. Repertoires of vaccine and placebo recipients were sequenced from samples taken on day 63 after the first injection. Between 29 July and 7 August 2020, Cohort 1b enrolled about two dozen adults aged 18-55 years at one site in Boston, USA. Ad26.COV2.S was a replication-incompetent adenovirus type 26 vector expressing a prefusion-stabilized SARS-CoV-2 spike protein from the original Wuhan strain.

The immunoSEQ Assay was the method used to sequence TCRbeta CDR3 regions. After extraction, genomic DNA underwent amplification by bias-controlled multiplex PCR, followed by high-throughput sequencing. The paper's processing steps were these. Collapsing and filtering of sequences were performed to quantify the absolute abundance of each unique TCRbeta CDR3 region. T cell fraction was estimated by normalization of TCRbeta template counts to usable DNA, with usable DNA being measured through amplification of reference genes present in all nucleated cells. Repertoire TCRs were annotated as SARS-CoV-2-specific when V gene, CDR3 amino acid sequence and J gene were exactly matched to a known reactive TCR set. The reference SARS-CoV-2 TCR set came from MIRA and was filtered for enrichment in COVID-19-positive ImmuneCODE repertoires, removing public or cross-reactive TCRs. Drawing on the MIRA antigens, annotated TCRs were analysed further at the level of specific ORF or position within ORF. Depth was the summed frequency of annotated unique rearrangements, while breadth was defined as annotated unique rearrangements over total unique productive rearrangements. Group comparisons of TCR breadth used two-sided Wilcoxon rank-sum tests. Sourced from immuneACCESS, this table was stored by TCRdb with only in-frame sequences that have V and J called. A share of the clones is absent; for the studies checked, an unresolved V gene accounts for under half, and the remainder has no known explanation. V, J and clone size were drawn from that table, and D and trimming were deduced from the DNA. The table for this sample lists approximately 400,000 clones; around 84% of them were counted only once. 3% to 4% of the sample rests with the top ten.

In the case of this clone: No cognate antigen has been identified for it. No much larger clone is present one base from it, and per-base qualities are unavailable.

General conclusions and limits of the study: After vaccination, substantial breadth of spike-specific CD8+ and CD4+ T cell responses was reported. Comparing responses between vaccine doses or regimens was not something the study was powered to do. Comparable non-spike TCR breadth was observed between vaccine and placebo recipients, consistent with only spike being contained in the vaccine. Ad26.COV2.S recipients had higher spike-specific TCR breadth than placebo recipients (P = 0.0014). The authors noted that total T cell responses may have been underestimated by the TCR breadth and depth analyses.

The sequencing here drew on peripheral blood, taken in a trial of Ad26.COV2.S vaccine versus placebo. Recombination linked TRBV5-4 to TRBJ2-1; a stretch of 8 junction bases matches TRBD2. This clonotype was sampled from a person aged 18-65 years who received the Ad26.COV2.S COVID-19 vaccine or a placebo. The CDR3 reads CASSLLIAGPNEQFF. Here is the DNA: TGTGCCAGCAGCTTGTTAATAGCGGGACCCAATGAGCAGTTCTTC.